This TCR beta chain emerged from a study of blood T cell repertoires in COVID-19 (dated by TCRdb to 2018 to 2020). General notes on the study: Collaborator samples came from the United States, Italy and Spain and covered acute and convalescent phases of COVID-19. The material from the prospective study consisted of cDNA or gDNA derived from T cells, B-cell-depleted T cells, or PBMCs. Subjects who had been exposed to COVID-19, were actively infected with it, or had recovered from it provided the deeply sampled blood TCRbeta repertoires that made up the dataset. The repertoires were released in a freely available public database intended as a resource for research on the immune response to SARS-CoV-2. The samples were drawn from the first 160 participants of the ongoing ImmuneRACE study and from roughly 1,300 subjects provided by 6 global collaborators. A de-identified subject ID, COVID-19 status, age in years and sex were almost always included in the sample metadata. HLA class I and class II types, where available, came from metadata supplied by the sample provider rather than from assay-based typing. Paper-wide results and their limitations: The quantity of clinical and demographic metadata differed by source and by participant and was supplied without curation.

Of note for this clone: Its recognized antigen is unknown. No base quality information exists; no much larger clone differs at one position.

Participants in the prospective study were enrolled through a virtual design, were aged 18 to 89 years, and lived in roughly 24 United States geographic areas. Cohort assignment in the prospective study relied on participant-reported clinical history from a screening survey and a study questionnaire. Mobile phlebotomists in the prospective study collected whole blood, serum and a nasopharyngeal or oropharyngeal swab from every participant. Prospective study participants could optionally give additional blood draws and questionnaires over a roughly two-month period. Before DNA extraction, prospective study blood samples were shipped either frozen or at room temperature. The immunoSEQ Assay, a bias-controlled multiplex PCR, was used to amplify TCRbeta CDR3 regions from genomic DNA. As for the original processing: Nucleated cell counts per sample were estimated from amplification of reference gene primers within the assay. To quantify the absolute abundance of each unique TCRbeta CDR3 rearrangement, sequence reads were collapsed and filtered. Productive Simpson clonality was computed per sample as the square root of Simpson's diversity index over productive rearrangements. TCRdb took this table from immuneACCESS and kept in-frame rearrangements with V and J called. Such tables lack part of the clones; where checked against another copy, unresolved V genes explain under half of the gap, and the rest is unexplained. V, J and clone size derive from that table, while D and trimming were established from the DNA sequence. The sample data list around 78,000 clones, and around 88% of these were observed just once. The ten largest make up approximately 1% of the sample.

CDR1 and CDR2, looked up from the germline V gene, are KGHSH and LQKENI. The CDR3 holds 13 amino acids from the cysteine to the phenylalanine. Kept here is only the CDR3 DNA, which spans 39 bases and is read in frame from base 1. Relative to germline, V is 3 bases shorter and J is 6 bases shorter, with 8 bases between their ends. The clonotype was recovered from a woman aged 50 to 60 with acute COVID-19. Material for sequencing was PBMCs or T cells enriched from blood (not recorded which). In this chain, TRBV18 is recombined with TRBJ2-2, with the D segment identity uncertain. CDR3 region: CASSPSSAGELFF. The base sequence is TGTGCCAGCTCACCTTCTTCCGCCGGGGAGCTGTTTTTT.